Included here is one T cell receptor (beta chain) sequence, with context. This CDR3 is 16 amino acids long. Germline V gene data show CDR1 as WSHSY and CDR2 as SAAADI. The V segment lost 3 bases and the J segment 4 bases; nucleotides outside the gene matches: 11. The sample originates from a study of control samples from healthy donors and cancer patients. Generated by immunoSEQ multiplex PCR, the TCRdb table keeps only in-frame clones and is missing some. The sample carries about 150,000 clones, over 85% recorded once. Sequenced sample: blood. The sequence came from a middle-aged man in good health. V gene TRBV10-2 combines with J gene TRBJ1-2; TRBD1 aligns across 7 bases. CDR3 protein: CASSDGRNRGAYGYTF. The CDR3, as DNA: TGCGCCAGCAGTGACGGCCGGAACAGGGGAGCCTATGGCTACACCTTC.